The 32 T cell receptor beta chains given below trace back to one sample, sequenced in a study of shared clonotypes between healthy human individuals (dated by TCRdb to 2018 to 2020). Receptors were amplified or captured by the immunoSEQ multiplex PCR assay. TCRdb's version of the immuneACCESS table is confined to in-frame rearrangements and falls short of the full clone set. An unresolved V gene accounts for under half of the shortfall where checked; the remainder is of unknown origin. The sample table records 2 million to 3 million clones; just over 90% of these occur just once. In total, the top ten clones hold about 0.13% of the sample. Material for sequencing was naive CD4+ T cells sorted from blood. The cell subset or site label for this specimen denotes: CD45RA+ positively selected. These receptors all stem from a man younger than 35 in good health.

V is TRBV5-4 and J is TRBJ2-3; 12 bases are shared with TRBD1. From germline, CDR1 is SGHNT and CDR2 YYREEE (reference sequence). This CDR3 has 18 amino acids. Losses at the gene ends were 4 bases for V and 2 bases for J; bases not matched to a gene: 11. The CDR3 spells CASSATGTGGSFTDTQYF. CDR3 bases: TGTGCCAGCAGCGCGACCGGGACAGGGGGCTCCTTCACAGATACGCAGTATTTT.

Points on this clone: The same CDR3 also results from other DNA sequences found in this sample. J is TRBJ2-2 and V is TRBV6-5; 7 bases are a match to TRBD2. The ends lost 6 bases at V and 5 bases at J; junction bases unmatched: 6. The germline V gene encodes CDR1 MNHEY and CDR2 SVGAGI. The CDR3 has 14 residues. As DNA, the CDR3 is TGTGCCAGCAGGAGGGAGGGGCGGACCGGGGAGCTGTTTTTT. This translates into CASRREGRTGELFF.

This rearrangement joins TRBV9 to TRBJ1-4; weak D call: TRBD1 (6 bases). The germline V gene encodes CDR1 SGDLS and CDR2 YYNGEE. This CDR3 spans 14 amino acids. Trimming removed 3 bases from V and 4 bases from J, with 10 bases in between. CDR3 amino acids: CASSAGALNEKLFF. DNA of the CDR3: TGTGCCAGCAGCGCGGGGGCACTTAATGAAAAACTGTTTTTT.

The rearrangement uses TRBV7-2 and TRBJ2-1; 15 bases align to TRBD2. The germline CDR1 and CDR2 sequences are SGHTA and FQGNSA. V dropped 5 bases and J dropped 8; count of bases not matched to a gene: 7. CDR3 length equals 16 residues. CDR3 bases: TGTGCCAGCAGCACCGGGACTAGCGGGGGGACCGATGAGCAGTTCTTC. Protein sequence: CASSTGTSGGTDEQFF.

CDR3 DNA sequence: TGTGCCAGCAGCAGGGGGGGGGCCCGGGAGACCCAGTACTTC. Translation gives CASSRGGARETQYF. The genes are TRBV5-4 and TRBJ2-5; D perhaps matches TRBD2 (7 bases). V lost 4 bases and J lost 5, with 15 bases in between. The CDR3 sequence is 14 residues long. Germline CDR1 is SGHNT and CDR2 is YYREEE (reference sequence).

This sequence joins TRBV10-2 and TRBJ2-5, with 9 bases matching TRBD1. The germline V gene has CDR1 WSHSY and CDR2 SAAADI. V was pared by 6 bases and J by 5 bases, with 7 bases of the junction left unmatched. The CDR3 is 14 amino acids. The CDR3 sequence is CASRWGQGRETQYF. Written as DNA, the CDR3 is TGCGCCAGCAGATGGGGACAGGGCCGGGAGACCCAGTACTTC.

This clone was detected only once. This chain uses TRBV5-5 with TRBJ1-1; TRBD1 aligns across 7 bases. Germline-derived CDR1 and CDR2 are SGHKS and YYEKEE (reference sequence). This CDR3 has 15 residues. Trimming cost V 0 bases and J 0 bases; bases outside gene matches: 2. This CDR3 reads CASSLAGQMNTEAFF. The CDR3 DNA sequence: TGTGCCAGCAGCTTGGCGGGACAGATGAACACTGAAGCTTTCTTT.

Note on this clone: At the DNA level, this CDR3 is encoded by other sequences in the same sample as well. The chain uses TRBV4-1 and TRBJ2-5, with 9 bases that match TRBD2. Germline trimming cut 4 bases from V and 3 bases from J; bases unmatched to any gene: 3. Germline assignment: CDR1 MGHRA and CDR2 YSYEKL. The CDR3 runs to 14 residues. The CDR3 DNA sequence: TGCGCCAGCAGCCCGGGACTAGCAGAAGAGACCCAGTACTTC. Its translation: CASSPGLAEETQYF.

This clone came up once. The gene calls are TRBV9 and TRBJ2-5; 9 bases align to TRBD2. This CDR3 is built from 18 residues. The germline V gene has CDR1 SGDLS and CDR2 YYNGEE. The V segment lost 0 bases and the J segment 1 base; nucleotides outside the gene matches: 10. Written as DNA, the CDR3 is TGTGCCAGCAGCGTAGGCCCCTCTGGCGGGGGGGCCCAAGAGACCCAGTACTTC. Its translation: CASSVGPSGGGAQETQYF. The full variable domain, in which reference TRBV9 and TRBJ2-5 provide the parts outside the CDR3, is DSGVTQTPKHLITATGQRVTLRCSPRSGDLSVYWYQQSLDQGLQFLIQYYNGEERAKGNILERFSAQQFPDLHSELNLSSLELGDSALYFCASSVGPSGGGAQETQYFGPGTRLLVL.

This clone was detected once. The J gene is TRBJ2-7, the V gene TRBV7-9, with TRBD2 matching over 13 bases. This CDR3 has 16 residues. Germline V gene sequence: CDR1 SEHNR, CDR2 FQNEAQ (reference sequence). V shed 5 bases, J shed 4 bases, and the junction held 8 bases outside the gene matches. The CDR3 nucleotides are TGTGCCAGCAGCCCCGGACTAGCGGGAGACGTTTACGAGCAGTACTTC. This encodes CASSPGLAGDVYEQYF.

The chain carries TRBV5-1 and TRBJ2-3, with a weak D call TRBD2 (6 bases). CDR1 is SGHRS and CDR2 is YFSETQ in the germline V gene. The CDR3 has 15 residues. V was pared by 4 bases and J by 2 bases, with 14 bases between. The CDR3 DNA sequence: TGCGCCAGCAGCCCTAGTGGGCGGGACACAGATACGCAGTATTTT. It is translated as CASSPSGRDTDTQYF.

The chain links TRBV19 to TRBJ1-2; 10 nucleotides agree with TRBD1. Germline loops: CDR1 LNHDA, CDR2 SQIVND (reference sequence). The CDR3 is 16 amino acids. V shed 3 bases and J 8 bases; nucleotides not matched to a gene: 12. This CDR3 is CASSIEPHGQGGGYTF. In nucleotides, the CDR3 is TGTGCCAGTAGTATTGAGCCCCACGGACAGGGGGGAGGCTACACCTTC.

Note on this clone: The sample carries other DNA sequences with the same CDR3. The chain couples TRBV18 to TRBJ2-5; D call uncertain. This CDR3 spans 14 amino acids. Germline CDR1 is KGHSH and CDR2 is LQKENI. The V gene lost 0 bases and the J gene lost 5 bases, with 10 bases spanning the gap. The CDR3 reads CASSPPSGRETQYF. In nucleotides, the CDR3 is TGTGCCAGCTCACCACCTTCAGGTCGGGAGACCCAGTACTTC. The variable domain in full, completed from reference TRBV18 and TRBJ2-5, reads NAGVMQNPRHLVRRRGQEARLRCSPMKGHSHVYWYRQLPEEGLKFMVYLQKENIIDESGMPKERFSAEFPKEGPSILRIQQVVRGDSAAYFCASSPPSGRETQYFGPGTRLLVL.

This clone was recorded once. The same CDR3 is also encoded by other DNA sequences in this sample. This chain uses TRBV5-1 with TRBJ2-5, with TRBD2 matching 11 bases. Trimming cost V 4 bases and J 5 bases; bases outside gene matches: 4. Germline V CDR1 and CDR2: SGHRS, YFSETQ. This CDR3 comprises 14 residues. The CDR3 loop reads CASSPLAGEETQYF. The CDR3 DNA reads TGCGCCAGCAGCCCACTAGCGGGAGAGGAGACCCAGTACTTC.

The sample holds a few counts of this clone. This specimen includes other DNA sequences encoding the same CDR3. The rearrangement joins TRBV5-1 to TRBJ2-5; no definite D call. Trimming removed 4 bases at V and 0 bases at J, with 4 bases between. The germline V gene encodes CDR1 SGHRS and CDR2 YFSETQ. The CDR3 covers 12 residues. This CDR3 reads CASSPDQETQYF. The CDR3, as DNA: TGCGCCAGCAGCCCGGACCAAGAGACCCAGTACTTC.

The chain uses TRBV9 and TRBJ1-1; tentative D call: TRBD1 (6 bases). This CDR3 has 15 residues. The V gene's germline CDR1 is SGDLS and CDR2 YYNGEE. The germline V and J ends were trimmed by 4 bases and 3 bases, with 16 bases remaining between them. The CDR3 DNA reads as TGTGCCAGCAGCTTAAAGACAGGCTTGGACACTGAAGCTTTCTTT. It translates to CASSLKTGLDTEAFF. Full variable domain (rest looked up from reference TRBV9 and TRBJ1-1): DSGVTQTPKHLITATGQRVTLRCSPRSGDLSVYWYQQSLDQGLQFLIQYYNGEERAKGNILERFSAQQFPDLHSELNLSSLELGDSALYFCASSLKTGLDTEAFFGQGTRLTVV.

The chain is built from TRBV2 and TRBJ2-2; 9 bases align to TRBD1. The germline V gene has CDR1 SNHLY and CDR2 FYNNEI. After removal of 4 bases from V and 6 bases from J, the junction contained 3 bases not matched to a gene. The CDR3 runs to 14 residues. For the CDR3, the DNA is TGTGCCAGCAGTGGGGACAGGGCCCCCGGGGAGCTGTTTTTT. Translated: CASSGDRAPGELFF.

The V and J genes are TRBV10-2 and TRBJ2-7; D is perhaps TRBD1 or TRBD2 (5 bases each). Per germline, CDR1 WSHSY and CDR2 SAAADI. The CDR3 is made up of 13 amino acids. V was pared by 8 bases and J by 2 bases, with 13 bases between. CDR3 amino acids: CASLGPKTYEQYF. The CDR3, as DNA: TGCGCCAGCCTGGGACCGAAGACCTACGAGCAGTACTTC.

This clone appeared a single time. V and J are TRBV6-6 and TRBJ1-2, with 11 nucleotides matching TRBD1. Germline assignment: CDR1 MNHNY and CDR2 SVGAGI (reference sequence). The trim removed 10 bases at V and 5 bases at J, leaving 3 bases unmatched. The CDR3 has 12 amino acids. This CDR3 reads CATGTGGYGYTF. As DNA, the CDR3 is TGTGCCACCGGGACAGGGGGGTATGGCTACACCTTC.

This sequence joins TRBV6-4 and TRBJ1-6; TRBD1 agrees at 7 bases. Germline V gives CDR1 MRHNA, CDR2 SNTAGT. There are 14 residues in the CDR3. Trimming at V came to 6 bases and at J to 6 bases, leaving 5 bases not matched to a gene. CDR3 DNA sequence: TGTGCCAGCAGCCCCCGGGACAGTAATTCACCCCTCCACTTT. The encoded protein is CASSPRDSNSPLHF.

This clone was counted once. The gene calls are TRBV7-6 and TRBJ1-1, with D possibly TRBD1 on 6 matching bases. CDR1 and CDR2 from the germline V gene are SGHVS and FNYEAQ. Trimming took off 2 bases at V and 5 bases at J, with 9 bases between the two ends. The length of the CDR3 is 13 residues. This CDR3 is CASSLRGETEAFF. As DNA, the CDR3 is TGTGCCAGCAGCTTAAGGGGGGAGACTGAAGCTTTCTTT.

This clone was seen a single time. V and J are TRBV19 and TRBJ1-2, with TRBD1 identical over 7 bases. The V and J ends lost 1 base and 8 bases, in that order; junction bases with no gene match: 7. The germline gives CDR1 LNHDA, CDR2 SQIVND (reference sequence). This CDR3 comprises 14 residues. CDR3 sequence reads: CASSIAEGARGYTF. The CDR3 coding sequence is TGTGCCAGTAGTATAGCGGAGGGGGCGCGGGGCTACACCTTC.

This sequence joins TRBV5-1 and TRBJ1-6; D remains unclear. Germline CDR1 is SGHRS and CDR2 is YFSETQ. Deletions cut 5 bases from V and 7 bases from J, with 13 bases between. The CDR3 has 14 amino acids. The CDR3 region is CASRISDGNSPLHF. The CDR3 DNA reads TGCGCCAGCAGAATTTCGGACGGAAATTCACCCCTCCACTTT.

The CDR3 here is CASSPRDGRDYNEQFF. The CDR3 DNA reads TGTGCCAGCAGCCCTCGGGACGGACGTGACTACAATGAGCAGTTCTTC. This chain connects TRBV9 to TRBJ2-1; D tentatively reads TRBD1 or TRBD2 (5 bases each). CDR3 length: 16 residues. V was cut by 4 bases and J by 3 bases, with 17 bases left in between. Germline assignment: CDR1 SGDLS and CDR2 YYNGEE.

The chain couples TRBV6-6 to TRBJ2-2, with TRBD1 identical over 8 bases. The CDR3 has 14 residues. V was pared by 8 bases and J by 4 bases, with 6 bases of the junction left unmatched. The germline CDR1 and CDR2 sequences are MNHNY and SVGAGI (reference sequence). The CDR3 spells CASLRGQGTGELFF. The CDR3 region has the DNA TGTGCCAGCCTCAGGGGGCAAGGCACCGGGGAGCTGTTTTTT.

The chain joins TRBV7-2 to TRBJ1-2; D is unclear. CDR3 length: 12 amino acids. The V gene lost 1 base and the J gene lost 10 bases, with 10 bases spanning the gap. The germline V gene has CDR1 SGHTA and CDR2 FQGNSA. CDR3 residues: CASSLEDLIYTF. In DNA, the CDR3 is TGTGCCAGCAGCTTAGAGGACCTCATCTACACCTTC.

The chain joins TRBV14 to TRBJ1-1, with unresolved D. The germline V gene has CDR1 SGHDN and CDR2 FVKESK. Trimming left V 4 bases short and J 1 base short, with 7 bases between. This CDR3 has 13 residues. The CDR3 coding sequence is TGTGCCAGCAGCCTACGGCGGAACACTGAAGCTTTCTTT. Protein: CASSLRRNTEAFF.

The chain combines TRBV7-8 with TRBJ2-3; 11 nucleotides agree with TRBD2. The CDR3 covers 15 residues. V shed 5 bases and J 1 base; nucleotides not matched to a gene: 2. The germline CDR1 and CDR2 sequences are SGHVS and FQNEAQ. The CDR3 bases are TGTGCCAGCAGCCCACTAGCGGGGGGCACAGATACGCAGTATTTT. Translating it yields CASSPLAGGTDTQYF.

The genes are TRBV5-1 and TRBJ2-7; 9 bases are a match to TRBD2. V was pared by 0 bases and J by 0 bases, with 10 bases of the junction left unmatched. The V gene's germline CDR1 is SGHRS and CDR2 YFSETQ. The CDR3 is made up of 18 amino acids. The CDR3 loop is CASSLGLAGPRLSYEQYF. CDR3 bases: TGCGCCAGCAGCTTGGGTCTAGCGGGGCCGCGGCTCTCCTACGAGCAGTACTTC.

The J gene is TRBJ1-4, the V gene TRBV7-2, with D perhaps TRBD1 (5 bases). V was clipped by 4 bases and J by 8 bases, with 14 bases between them. CDR3 length: 14 amino acids. Germline CDR1 is SGHTA and CDR2 is FQGNSA. As DNA, the CDR3 is TGTGCCAGCAGCTCTATCAGGGCTGGAGAAAAACTGTTTTTT. Its protein product is CASSSIRAGEKLFF.

The V and J genes are TRBV25-1 and TRBJ1-4; maybe TRBD1 (5 bases). The CDR3 covers 15 residues. Germline assignment: CDR1 MGHDK and CDR2 SYGVNS. V dropped 3 bases and J dropped 2 bases, with 10 bases sitting between them. The CDR3 DNA is TGTGCCAGCAGTGACCAGGGCCCCACTAATGAAAAACTGTTTTTT. Protein: CASSDQGPTNEKLFF. The variable domain in full, completed from reference TRBV25-1 and TRBJ1-4, reads EADIYQTPRYLVIGTGKKITLECSQTMGHDKMYWYQQDPGMELHLIHYSYGVNSTEKGDLSSESTVSRIRTEHFPLTLESARPSHTSQYLCASSDQGPTNEKLFFGSGTQLSVL.

About this clone: This CDR3 is also generated by other DNA sequences in the sample. The CDR3: CAWSVGTSYEQYF. CDR3 DNA: TGTGCCTGGAGTGTAGGGACATCCTACGAGCAGTACTTC. The V gene is TRBV30, the J gene TRBJ2-7; weak D call: TRBD1 (6 bases). With 0 bases removed from V and 1 base from J, the gap between germline ends came to 7 bases. Per germline, CDR1 GTSNPN and CDR2 SVGIG (reference sequence). The length of the CDR3 is 13 residues.